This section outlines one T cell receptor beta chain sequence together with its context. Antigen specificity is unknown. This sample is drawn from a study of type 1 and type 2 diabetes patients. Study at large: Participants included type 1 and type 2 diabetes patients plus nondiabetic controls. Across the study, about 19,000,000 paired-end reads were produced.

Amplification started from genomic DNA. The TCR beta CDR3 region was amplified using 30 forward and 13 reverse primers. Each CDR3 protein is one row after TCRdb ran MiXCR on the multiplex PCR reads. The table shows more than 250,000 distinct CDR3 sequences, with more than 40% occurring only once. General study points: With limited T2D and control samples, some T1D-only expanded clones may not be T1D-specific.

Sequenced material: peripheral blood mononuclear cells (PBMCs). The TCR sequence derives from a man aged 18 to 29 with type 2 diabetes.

CDR3 residues: CASSFGTTSNQPQHF. CDR3 nucleotides: TGTGCCAGCAGTTTCGGCACCACTAGCAATCAGCCCCAGCATTTT. The genes are TRBV28 and TRBJ1-5; D ambiguous. This CDR3 comprises 15 residues. Looked up from germline, CDR1 is MDHEN and CDR2 is SYDVKM. Trimming took off 3 bases at V and 0 bases at J, with 9 bases between the two ends.